A single sample gave rise to the 2 T cell receptor beta chains below, sequenced in a study of T-cell reconstitution after alpha-beta-depleted transplantation in children. Unique molecular identifiers were used to barcode this TCRbeta library. TCRdb re-called the PCR reads through MiXCR, storing one row per CDR3 protein. The sample lists roughly 420,000 distinct CDR3 sequences; roughly 16% were seen once. This specimen consisted of PBMCs, mostly from graft donor cells, obtained 360 days after TCRalphabeta/CD19-depleted stem cell transplant. The origin of the receptors is a boy under two years old who had a stem cell transplant for Wiskott-Aldrich syndrome, so the T cells may come from the graft donor.

The J gene is TRBJ2-1, the V gene TRBV11-3, with TRBD1 identical over 7 bases. CDR3 length: 17 amino acids. Germline assignment: CDR1 SGHNT and CDR2 YENEEA. V lost 4 bases to trimming and J lost 9 bases; unmatched junction nucleotides: 18. CDR3 sequence reads: CASSSRRGDRASPEQFF. CDR3 DNA: TGTGCCAGCAGCTCCCGCCGCGGAGACAGGGCGAGTCCTGAGCAGTTCTTC.

This clonotype came up a few times. V gene TRBV19 combines with J gene TRBJ2-2; D gene ambiguous. CDR3 length: 12 residues. Germline V lookup: CDR1 LNHDA, CDR2 SQIVND (reference sequence). Trimming took off 7 bases at V and 3 bases at J, with 6 bases between the two ends. Here the CDR3 DNA reads TGTGCCAGTACTAGAGACACCGGGGAGCTGTTTTTT. Protein: CASTRDTGELFF.